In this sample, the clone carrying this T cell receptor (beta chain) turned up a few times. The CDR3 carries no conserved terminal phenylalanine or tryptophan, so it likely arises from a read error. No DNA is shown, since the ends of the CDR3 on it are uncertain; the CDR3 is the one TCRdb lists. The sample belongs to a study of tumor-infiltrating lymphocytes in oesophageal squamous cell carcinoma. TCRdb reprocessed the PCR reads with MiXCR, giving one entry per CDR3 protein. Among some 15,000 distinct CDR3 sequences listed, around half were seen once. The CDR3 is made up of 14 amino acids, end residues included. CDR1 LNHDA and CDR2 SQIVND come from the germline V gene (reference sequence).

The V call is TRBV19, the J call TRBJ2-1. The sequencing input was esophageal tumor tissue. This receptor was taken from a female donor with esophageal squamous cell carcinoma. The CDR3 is CASSMANYGYTFGS.